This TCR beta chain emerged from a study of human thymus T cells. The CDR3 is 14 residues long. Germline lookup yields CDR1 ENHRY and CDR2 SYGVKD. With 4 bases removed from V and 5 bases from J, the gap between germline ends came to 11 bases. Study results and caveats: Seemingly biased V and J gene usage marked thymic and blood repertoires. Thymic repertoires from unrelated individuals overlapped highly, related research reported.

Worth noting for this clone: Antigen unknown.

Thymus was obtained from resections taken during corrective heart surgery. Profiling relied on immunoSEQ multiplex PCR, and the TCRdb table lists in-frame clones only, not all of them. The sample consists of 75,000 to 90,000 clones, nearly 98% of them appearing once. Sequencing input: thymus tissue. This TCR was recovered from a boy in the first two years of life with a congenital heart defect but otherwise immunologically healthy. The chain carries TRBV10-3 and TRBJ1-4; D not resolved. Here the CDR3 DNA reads TGTGCCATCAGTGCAAGAGAAGAGAATGAAAAACTGTTTTTT. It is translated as CAISAREENEKLFF.